The 25 T cell receptor beta chains presented below share a single source sample, sequenced in a study of blood T cell repertoires in COVID-19. Here immunoSEQ multiplex PCR was the method, and the copy in TCRdb shows in-frame clones only, minus some. The sample yields some 57,000 clones, about 90% seen once. The specimen was peripheral blood. Receptor source: a man in his fifties or sixties with active COVID-19.

The rearrangement joins TRBV3-1 (or the pseudogene TRBV3-2) to TRBJ2-1; 10 bases fit TRBD2. CDR1 LGHDT and CDR2 YNNKEL come from the germline V gene (reference sequence). Germline trimming cut 2 bases from V and 3 bases from J; bases unmatched to any gene: 7. The CDR3 is made up of 17 amino acids. CDR3 coding DNA: TGTGCCAGCAGCCAACTTGCTAGCGGGAGAGTCTACAATGAGCAGTTCTTC. It yields the protein CASSQLASGRVYNEQFF.

The rearrangement uses TRBV4-2 and TRBJ2-1; 10 positions match TRBD2. V was clipped by 3 bases and J by 3 bases; unmatched bases: 2. The CDR3 runs to 15 residues. Germline V gene lookup returns CDR1 LGHNA and CDR2 YNFKEQ. CDR3 DNA: TGTGCCAGCAGCCAGATAGCGGGGGGCTACAATGAGCAGTTCTTC. Protein sequence: CASSQIAGGYNEQFF.

The rearrangement links TRBV9 to TRBJ2-2, with 7 bases identical to TRBD1. The V gene end was trimmed by 3 bases and the J gene end by 1 base; junction bases not matched to a gene: 3. The CDR3 has 15 residues. The germline CDR1 and CDR2 sequences are SGDLS and YYNGEE. The CDR3 nucleotides read TGTGCCAGCAGCGCCCGACAGGGGAACACCGGGGAGCTGTTTTTT. This encodes CASSARQGNTGELFF.

The chain links TRBV19 to TRBJ1-6, with a possible D match to TRBD1 (6 bases). Deletions cut 5 bases from V and 9 bases from J, with 14 bases between. Germline V CDR1 and CDR2: LNHDA, SQIVND (reference sequence). The CDR3 runs to 14 residues. This CDR3 reads CASSPLKQGSPLHF. The CDR3 nucleotides read TGTGCCAGTAGTCCCCTCAAACAGGGTTCACCCCTCCACTTT.

This chain links TRBV6-4 with TRBJ2-1, with 9 bases matching TRBD1. V was clipped by 2 bases and J by 5 bases; unmatched bases: 4. The germline V gene encodes CDR1 MRHNA and CDR2 SNTAGT. The CDR3 contains 15 residues. The CDR3 coding sequence is TGTGCCAGCAGTGACCAGGGACAGGGAAACAATGAGCAGTTCTTC. The encoded protein is CASSDQGQGNNEQFF.

The chain carries TRBV7-2 and TRBJ2-5; TRBD2 matches at 7 bases. Germline V gives CDR1 SGHTA, CDR2 FQGNSA. Germline trimming cut 10 bases from V and 1 base from J; bases unmatched to any gene: 12. This CDR3 contains 15 residues. In DNA form, the CDR3 reads TGTGCCACCTCGGGGAGCGGGGCCATCCAAGAGACCCAGTACTTC. It yields the protein CATSGSGAIQETQYF.

The chain uses TRBV12-3 or TRBV12-4 and TRBJ1-2; D not certain. Trimming pared 3 bases from V and 3 bases from J, leaving 8 bases between. The CDR3 contains 13 residues. CDR3: CASSFGSHYGYTF. Here the CDR3 DNA reads TGTGCCAGCAGTTTCGGGTCGCACTATGGCTACACCTTC.

This chain links TRBV7-9 with TRBJ2-2, with 7 bases lining up with TRBD1. Looked up from germline, CDR1 is SEHNR and CDR2 is FQNEAQ (reference sequence). CDR3 length equals 18 residues. The junction had 15 bases not matched to a gene; V was cut back by 3 bases and J by 5 bases. CDR3 loop: CASSLRNYRTGETGELFF. The CDR3 DNA reads as TGTGCCAGCAGCTTGAGAAACTATAGGACAGGAGAGACCGGGGAGCTGTTTTTT.

This clone has more than one count but fewer than ten. The gene calls are TRBV12-3 or TRBV12-4 and TRBJ1-5; 7 bases line up with TRBD1. The CDR3 has 13 residues. V shed 5 bases, J shed 4 bases, and the junction held 2 bases outside the gene matches. The CDR3 DNA is TGTGCCAGCAGTCCAGGGGGGAATCAGCCCCAGCATTTT. Translation: CASSPGGNQPQHF.

The chain has TRBV9 and TRBJ1-1; TRBD1 aligns across 7 bases. CDR1 is SGDLS, CDR2 YYNGEE, per germline. The CDR3 consists of 13 residues. With 4 bases clipped from V and 1 base from J, the junction kept 1 base outside the gene matches. The CDR3 reads CASSRTGNTEAFF. CDR3 DNA: TGTGCCAGCAGCCGGACAGGGAACACTGAAGCTTTCTTT.

V gene TRBV12-3 or TRBV12-4 combines with J gene TRBJ2-4; D might be TRBD2 (6 bases). Trimming pared 1 base from V and 5 bases from J, leaving 6 bases between. This CDR3 spans 13 amino acids. CDR3 amino acids: CASSLGGENIQYF. In DNA, the CDR3 is TGTGCCAGCAGTTTAGGGGGGGAAAACATTCAGTACTTC.

The CDR3 nucleotides read TGTGCCAGCAGGAGCCCGACTAGCGGGAGTCCAGATACGCAGTATTTT. Its translation is CASRSPTSGSPDTQYF. V usage is TRBV2 and J usage is TRBJ2-3; 12 bases line up with TRBD2. The CDR3 sequence is 16 residues long. With V trimmed by 6 bases and J by 4 bases, 8 bases remained unmatched. The germline CDR1 and CDR2 sequences are SNHLY and FYNNEI.

The CDR3 loop is CASSHPGPNYGYTF. CDR3 DNA: TGTGCCAGCAGCCACCCCGGTCCGAACTATGGCTACACCTTC. The chain joins TRBV7-2 to TRBJ1-2; D not resolved. Trimming cost V 5 bases and J 2 bases, with 12 bases left between them. The germline V gene encodes CDR1 SGHTA and CDR2 FQGNSA. The CDR3 length is 14 residues. Full variable domain (missing parts from reference TRBV7-2 and TRBJ1-2): GAGVSQSPSNKVTEKGKDVELRCDPISGHTALYWYRQSLGQGLEFLIYFQGNSAPDKSGLPSDRFSAERTGGSVSTLTIQRTQQEDSAVYLCASSHPGPNYGYTFGSGTRLTVV.

This chain joins TRBV13 and TRBJ2-7; 8 nucleotides agree with TRBD1. V lost 5 bases to trimming and J lost 8 bases; unmatched junction nucleotides: 8. CDR1 PRHDT and CDR2 FYEKMQ come from the germline V gene (reference sequence). This CDR3 contains 13 residues. The CDR3 spells CASSISGGEKQYF. For the CDR3, the DNA is TGTGCCAGCAGCATCTCAGGGGGCGAGAAGCAGTACTTC. Using reference TRBV13 and TRBJ2-7 for the parts outside the CDR3, the full variable domain is AAGVIQSPRHLIKEKRETATLKCYPIPRHDTVYWYQQGPGQDPQFLISFYEKMQSDKGSIPDRFSAQQFSDYHSELNMSSLELGDSALYFCASSISGGEKQYFGPGTRLTVT.

This sequence joins TRBV21-1 and TRBJ2-2; the tabulated D call, TRBD2, remains unverified against the DNA. TRBV21-1 has pseudogene status. The length of the CDR3 is 16 residues. CDR3 DNA sequence: TGTGCCAGCAGCACGACTAGCGGGGGAAACACCGGGGAGCTGTTTTTT. Protein sequence: CASSTTSGGNTGELFF.

The CDR3 bases are TGTGCCAGCAGTTTCTCCGGCTCCTACGAGCAGTACTTC. Protein: CASSFSGSYEQYF. The rearrangement uses TRBV28 and TRBJ2-7; no clear D gene. The CDR3 sequence is 13 residues long. Germline V lookup: CDR1 MDHEN, CDR2 SYDVKM. V was shortened by 3 bases and J by 0 bases, with 6 bases between the two germline ends. The complete variable domain, with remaining parts taken from reference TRBV28 and TRBJ2-7, reads DVKVTQSSRYLVKRTGEKVFLECVQDMDHENMFWYRQDPGLGLRLIYFSYDVKMKEKGDIPEGYSVSREKKERFSLILESASTNQTSMYLCASSFSGSYEQYFGPGTRLTVT.

J is TRBJ2-3 and V is TRBV6-5, with D possibly TRBD2 on 6 matching bases. Per germline, CDR1 MNHEY and CDR2 SVGAGI. There are 13 residues in the CDR3. V shed 8 bases and J shed 5 bases, with 14 bases lying between them. The CDR3 loop is CASLLVGGDTQYF. CDR3 bases: TGTGCCAGCCTCCTAGTGGGGGGAGATACGCAGTATTTT.

This clone was picked up one time. The J gene is TRBJ2-7, the V gene TRBV5-8; possible D gene TRBD1, 6 bases. Trimming cost V 2 bases and J 0 bases, with 12 bases left between them. Germline V gives CDR1 SGHTS, CDR2 YDEGEE. This CDR3 has 15 residues. The chain's CDR3 is CASSFHRVLSYEQYF. CDR3 nucleotide sequence: TGTGCCAGCAGCTTCCACAGGGTACTCTCCTACGAGCAGTACTTC.

The gene calls are TRBV6-5 and TRBJ2-3; 9 bases match TRBD2. The CDR3 is 15 residues long. Losses at the gene ends were 5 bases for V and 1 base for J; bases not matched to a gene: 4. CDR1 and CDR2 from the germline V gene are MNHEY and SVGAGI. In nucleotides, the CDR3 is TGTGCCAGCAGTCCAATAGCGGGAGGCACAGATACGCAGTATTTT. Its protein is CASSPIAGGTDTQYF.

The J gene is TRBJ1-3, the V gene TRBV11-2; D remains ambiguous. V lost 5 bases and J lost 8, with 10 bases in between. This CDR3 is built from 12 residues. In germline, CDR1 is SGHAT, CDR2 FQNNGV. The CDR3 reads CASSPSGDTIYF. CDR3 nucleotide sequence: TGTGCCAGCAGCCCCTCCGGGGACACCATATATTTT.

J is TRBJ1-2 and V is TRBV18, with 10 nucleotides matching TRBD1. CDR1 and CDR2 from the germline V gene are KGHSH and LQKENI. CDR3 size: 15 residues. V lost 6 bases to trimming and J lost 4 bases; unmatched junction nucleotides: 8. The chain's CDR3 is CASSISGTGVYGYTF. CDR3 coding DNA: TGTGCCAGCTCCATCTCCGGGACAGGGGTCTATGGCTACACCTTC.

The chain combines TRBV5-1 with TRBJ2-3; 8 bases align to TRBD2. Germline CDR1 is SGHRS and CDR2 is YFSETQ. The CDR3 covers 15 residues. With 4 bases clipped from V and 2 bases from J, the junction kept 6 bases outside the gene matches. DNA of the CDR3: TGCGCCAGCAGCACGGGCGGGGGGAACACAGATACGCAGTATTTT. As protein: CASSTGGGNTDTQYF.

The J gene is TRBJ1-6, the V gene TRBV15, with unresolved D. Germline lookup yields CDR1 LNHNV and CDR2 YYDKDF (reference sequence). The CDR3 runs 14 residues. Between the trimmed V and J ends, which lost 0 bases and 10 bases, there was a span of 10 bases. CDR3 nucleotide sequence: TGTGCCACCAGCAGAGAAACAGTTGCCTCACCCCTCCACTTT. Translated, it gives CATSRETVASPLHF.

The chain uses TRBV18 and TRBJ1-6, with a weak D call TRBD1 (6 bases). V lost 4 bases, J lost 7 bases, and 17 bases lay in between. CDR1 is KGHSH and CDR2 is LQKENI in the germline V gene. There are 16 residues in the CDR3. The CDR3 DNA sequence: TGTGCCAGCTCACTCTTCGGGGGGGCTGAAAATTCACCCCTCCACTTT. Protein product: CASSLFGGAENSPLHF.

The CDR3 DNA reads TGTGCCAGCAGTAGCGGACTAGCAAGGGGGGATACGCAGTATTTT. Amino acid sequence: CASSSGLARGDTQYF. This sequence joins TRBV6-6 and TRBJ2-3, with 8 bases fitting TRBD2. CDR1 and CDR2 (germline): MNHNY, SVGAGI (reference sequence). This CDR3 has 15 amino acids. Trimming at V came to 5 bases and at J to 6 bases, leaving 10 bases not matched to a gene.